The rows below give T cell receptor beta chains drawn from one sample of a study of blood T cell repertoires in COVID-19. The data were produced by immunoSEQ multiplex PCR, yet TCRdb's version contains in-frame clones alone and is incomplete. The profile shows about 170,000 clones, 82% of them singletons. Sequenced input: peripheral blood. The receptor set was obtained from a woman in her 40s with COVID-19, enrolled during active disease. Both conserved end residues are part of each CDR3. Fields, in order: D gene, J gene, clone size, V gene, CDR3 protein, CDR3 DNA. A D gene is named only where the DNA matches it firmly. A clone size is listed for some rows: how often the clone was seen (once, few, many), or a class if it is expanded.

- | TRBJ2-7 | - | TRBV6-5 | CASRPQGSYEQYF | TGTGCCAGCAGACCTCAGGGGAGCTACGAGCAGTACTTC
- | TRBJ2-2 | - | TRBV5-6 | CASSPPGEKLFF | TGTGCCAGCAGCCCTCCGGGGGAGAAGCTGTTTTTT
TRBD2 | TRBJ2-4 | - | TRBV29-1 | CSVEGGSGVNIQYF | TGCAGCGTTGAGGGCGGGAGCGGGGTAAACATTCAGTACTTC
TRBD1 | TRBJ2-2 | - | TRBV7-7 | CASSPRTGGAGELFF | TGTGCTAGCAGCCCCAGGACAGGGGGGGCCGGGGAGCTGTTTTTT
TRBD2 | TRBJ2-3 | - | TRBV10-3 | CAISLAGGTDTQYF | TGTGCCATCAGCCTAGCGGGGGGGACAGATACGCAGTATTTT
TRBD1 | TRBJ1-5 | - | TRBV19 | CASSAGDSGPNNQPQHF | TGTGCCAGTAGTGCCGGGGACAGTGGTCCTAACAATCAGCCCCAGCATTTT
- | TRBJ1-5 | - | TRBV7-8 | CASSSEILRNQPQHF | TGTGCCAGCAGCTCTGAGATACTTCGCAATCAGCCCCAGCATTTT
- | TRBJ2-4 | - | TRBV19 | CASSPDRKNIQYF | TGTGCCAGTAGTCCGGACAGAAAAAACATTCAGTACTTC
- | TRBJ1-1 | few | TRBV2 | CASEGPGTEAFF | TGTGCATCGGAGGGGCCTGGCACTGAAGCTTTCTTT
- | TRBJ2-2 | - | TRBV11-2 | CASSWAGLGTAGELFF | TGTGCCAGCAGCTGGGCGGGGCTAGGGACGGCCGGGGAGCTGTTTTTT
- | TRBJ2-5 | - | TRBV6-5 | CASSYQGREETQYF | TGTGCCAGCAGTTACCAGGGGCGGGAGGAGACCCAGTACTTC
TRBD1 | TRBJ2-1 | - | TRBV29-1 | CSVERAGGSYNEQFF | TGCAGCGTTGAAAGGGCAGGGGGCTCCTACAATGAGCAGTTCTTC
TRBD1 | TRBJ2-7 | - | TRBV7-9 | CASSLAGTGHYEQYF | TGTGCCAGCAGCTTAGCCGGGACAGGGCACTACGAGCAGTACTTC
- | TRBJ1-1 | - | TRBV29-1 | CSADTWGDGEAFF | TGCAGCGCCGATACATGGGGGGACGGAGAAGCTTTCTTT
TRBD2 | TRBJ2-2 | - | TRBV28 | CASRYGAGGLRGELFF | TGTGCCAGCCGATATGGAGCGGGAGGACTTAGGGGGGAGCTGTTTTTT
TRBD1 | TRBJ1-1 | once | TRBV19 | CASSIETGYTEAFF | TGTGCCAGTAGTATAGAGACAGGGTACACTGAAGCTTTCTTT
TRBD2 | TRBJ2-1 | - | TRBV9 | CASSGVKLAGGLIVNEQFF | TGTGCCAGCAGCGGCGTAAAGCTAGCGGGGGGGCTTATAGTCAATGAGCAGTTCTTC
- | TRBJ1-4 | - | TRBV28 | CASSLGGGQEKLFF | TGTGCCAGCAGTTTAGGGGGCGGTCAGGAAAAACTGTTTTTT
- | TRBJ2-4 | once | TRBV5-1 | CASSLGVAGKNIQYF | TGCGCCAGCAGCTTGGGGGTCGCGGGGAAAAACATTCAGTACTTC
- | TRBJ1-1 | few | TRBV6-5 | CASSNLHPYNPEAFF | TGTGCCAGCAGTAACCTTCATCCCTATAACCCTGAAGCTTTCTTT
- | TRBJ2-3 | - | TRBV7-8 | CASSLVWKGPDTQYF | TGTGCCAGCAGCTTAGTTTGGAAGGGGCCAGATACGCAGTATTTT
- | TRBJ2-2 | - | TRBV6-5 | CASSPTRWGGELFF | TGTGCCAGCAGCCCGACTAGGTGGGGCGGGGAGCTGTTTTTT
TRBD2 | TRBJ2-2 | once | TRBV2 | CASRDGGAGTGELFF | TGTGCCAGCAGGGACGGGGGGGCCGGCACCGGGGAGCTGTTTTTT
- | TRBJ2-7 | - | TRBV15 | CATSRDLTDWNSYEQYF | TGTGCCACCAGCCGAGATTTAACGGACTGGAACTCCTACGAGCAGTACTTC
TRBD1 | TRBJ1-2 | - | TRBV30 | CAWRATGGNYGYTF | TGTGCCTGGAGAGCGACAGGGGGAAACTATGGCTACACCTTC
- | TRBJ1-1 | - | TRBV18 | CASSPLPPGHLNTEAFF | TGTGCCAGCTCACCCCTCCCACCGGGACACCTGAACACTGAAGCTTTCTTT
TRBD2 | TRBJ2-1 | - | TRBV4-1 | CASSQGLAGRGRNNEQFF | TGCGCCAGCAGCCAAGGACTAGCGGGGAGGGGGAGAAACAATGAGCAGTTCTTC
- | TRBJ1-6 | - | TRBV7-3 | CASSLNPGFNSPLHF | TGTGCCAGCAGCCTTAATCCCGGGTTTAATTCACCCCTCCACTTT
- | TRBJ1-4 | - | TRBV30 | CAYRQENEKLFF | TGTGCCTACCGACAGGAAAATGAAAAACTGTTTTTT
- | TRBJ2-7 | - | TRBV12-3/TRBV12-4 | CASSLERAYEQYF | TGTGCCAGCAGTTTGGAGAGGGCTTACGAGCAGTACTTC
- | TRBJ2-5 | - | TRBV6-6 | CASSYSLETQYF | TGTGCCAGCAGTTACTCACTAGAGACCCAGTACTTC
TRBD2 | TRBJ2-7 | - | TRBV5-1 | CASSLDAGLAGAYEQYF | TGCGCCAGCAGCTTGGACGCGGGACTAGCGGGCGCCTACGAGCAGTACTTC
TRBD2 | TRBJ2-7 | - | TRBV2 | CASRRSGIYEQYF | TGTGCCAGCAGGCGGAGCGGGATTTACGAGCAGTACTTC
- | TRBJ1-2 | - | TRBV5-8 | CASRSGGHGYTF | TGTGCCAGCCGCTCGGGAGGGCATGGCTACACCTTC
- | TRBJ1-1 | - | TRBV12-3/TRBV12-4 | CASSLLVNTEAFF | TGTGCCAGCAGTTTACTTGTGAACACTGAAGCTTTCTTT
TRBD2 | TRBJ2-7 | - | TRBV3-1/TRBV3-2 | CASSYLAGAFEQYF | TGTGCCAGCAGCTATCTAGCGGGAGCATTCGAGCAGTACTTC
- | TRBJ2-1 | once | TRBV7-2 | CASSPSVFSYNEQFF | TGTGCCAGCAGCCCCTCAGTATTCTCCTACAATGAGCAGTTCTTC
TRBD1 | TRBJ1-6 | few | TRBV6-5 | CASSYSTGGAFRSLHF | TGTGCCAGCAGTTACTCGACAGGGGGCGCGTTTAGGTCCCTCCACTTT
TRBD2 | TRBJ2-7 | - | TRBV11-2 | CASSPSGMTYEQYF | TGTGCCAGCAGCCCTAGCGGGATGACATACGAGCAGTACTTC
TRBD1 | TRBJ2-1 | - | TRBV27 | CASRDRIYNEQFF | TGTGCCAGCCGGGACAGAATATACAATGAGCAGTTCTTC
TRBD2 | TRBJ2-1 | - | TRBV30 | CAWSVRREGDEQFF | TGTGCCTGGAGTGTCCGTCGGGAGGGGGATGAGCAGTTCTTC
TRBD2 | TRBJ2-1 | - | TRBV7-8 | CASSLVLAGYNEQFF | TGTGCCAGCAGCTTAGTTCTAGCGGGATACAATGAGCAGTTCTTC
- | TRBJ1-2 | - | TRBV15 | CATSRDRVGSYGYTF | TGTGCCACCAGCAGGGACCGGGTAGGGAGCTATGGCTACACCTTC
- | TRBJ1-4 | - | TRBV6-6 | CASSYSIREKLFF | TGTGCCAGCAGTTACTCGATCCGGGAAAAACTGTTTTTT
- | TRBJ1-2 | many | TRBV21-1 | CASSRGLGSAYGYTF | TGTGCCAGCAGCAGAGGGCTGGGGTCGGCCTATGGCTACACCTTC
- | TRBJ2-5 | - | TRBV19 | CASSPLFTGRKETQYF | TGTGCCAGTAGCCCCCTATTTACAGGGCGAAAAGAGACCCAGTACTTC
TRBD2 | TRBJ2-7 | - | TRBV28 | CASSLGTSGSYEQYF | TGTGCCAGCAGTTTAGGGACTAGCGGTTCCTACGAGCAGTACTTC
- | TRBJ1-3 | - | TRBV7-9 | CASSPTEGGATIYF | TGTGCCAGCAGCCCTACGGAGGGGGGGGCCACCATATATTTT
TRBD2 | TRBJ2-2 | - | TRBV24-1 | CATAALTGGPFYPTGELFF | TGTGCCACCGCCGCCTTAACGGGAGGACCCTTCTACCCCACCGGGGAGCTGTTTTTT